This paragraph reports one TCR beta chain. The antigen remains unidentified. CDR1 is MNHNS and CDR2 is SASEGT in the germline V gene. J lost 0 bases, V lost 0 bases, and 8 bases had no gene match. The CDR3 spans 18 residues. The data derive from a study of cytotoxic CD8 clonotypes in ibrutinib-treated CLL. Whole-study results and caveats: Clonality was higher at ibrutinib response and returned toward baseline at progression.

Assay: immunoSEQ multiplex PCR; the TCRdb copy retains only in-frame clones and omits some. This table holds hundreds of thousands of clones, roughly three quarters found once. The receptor comes from a human donor with chronic lymphocytic leukemia. V and J are TRBV6-1 and TRBJ2-7; 10 bases agree with TRBD2. The sequencing here drew on PBMCs, taken after 12 months of ibrutinib treatment. DNA for the CDR3: TGTGCCAGCAGTGAAGCTACCATAGCGGGGGGATCCTCCTACGAGCAGTACTTC. Encoded protein: CASSEATIAGGSSYEQYF.